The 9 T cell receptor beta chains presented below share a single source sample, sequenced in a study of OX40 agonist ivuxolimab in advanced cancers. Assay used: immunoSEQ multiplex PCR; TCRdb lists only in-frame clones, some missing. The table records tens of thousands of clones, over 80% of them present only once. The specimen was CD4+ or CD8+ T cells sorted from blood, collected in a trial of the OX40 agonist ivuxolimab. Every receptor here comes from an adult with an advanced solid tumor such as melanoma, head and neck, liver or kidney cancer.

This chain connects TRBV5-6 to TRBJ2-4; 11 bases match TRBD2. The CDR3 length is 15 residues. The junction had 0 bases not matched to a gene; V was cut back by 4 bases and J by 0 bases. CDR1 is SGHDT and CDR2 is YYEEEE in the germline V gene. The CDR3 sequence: CASSLAGGAKNIQYF. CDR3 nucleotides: TGTGCCAGCAGCCTAGCGGGAGGAGCCAAAAACATTCAGTACTTC.

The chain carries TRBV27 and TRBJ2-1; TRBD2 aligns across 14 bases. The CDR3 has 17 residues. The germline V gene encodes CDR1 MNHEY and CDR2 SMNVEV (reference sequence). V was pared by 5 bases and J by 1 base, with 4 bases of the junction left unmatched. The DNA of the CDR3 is TGTGCCAGCAGTCTAGGGACTAGCGGGAGTTCCTACAATGAGCAGTTCTTC. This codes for CASSLGTSGSSYNEQFF.

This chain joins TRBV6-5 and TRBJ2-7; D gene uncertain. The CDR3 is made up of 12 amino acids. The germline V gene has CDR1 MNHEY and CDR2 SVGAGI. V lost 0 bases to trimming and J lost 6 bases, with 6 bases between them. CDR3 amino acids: CASSYSNVEQYF. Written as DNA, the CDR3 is TGTGCCAGCAGTTACTCCAACGTCGAGCAGTACTTC.

CDR3 protein: CASSLWTGGPNEQFF. CDR3 nucleotide sequence: TGTGCCAGCAGCCTATGGACAGGGGGGCCGAATGAGCAGTTCTTC. The rearrangement links TRBV14 to TRBJ2-1; 10 bases line up with TRBD1. Germline V CDR1 and CDR2: SGHDN, FVKESK. This CDR3 is built from 15 residues. The V segment lost 4 bases and the J segment 7 bases; nucleotides outside the gene matches: 7.

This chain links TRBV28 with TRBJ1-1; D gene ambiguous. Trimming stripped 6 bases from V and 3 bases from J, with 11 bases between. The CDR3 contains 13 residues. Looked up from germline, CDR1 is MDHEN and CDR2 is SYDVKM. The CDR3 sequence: CASSNLEHTEAFF. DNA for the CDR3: TGTGCCAGCAGCAATCTCGAACACACTGAAGCTTTCTTT.

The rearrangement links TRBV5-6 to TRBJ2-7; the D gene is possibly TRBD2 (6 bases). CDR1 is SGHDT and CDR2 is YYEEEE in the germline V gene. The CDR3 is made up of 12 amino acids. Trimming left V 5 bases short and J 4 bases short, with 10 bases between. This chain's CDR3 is CASSSGGYEQYF. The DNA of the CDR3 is TGTGCCAGCAGTAGTGGGGGGTACGAGCAGTACTTC.

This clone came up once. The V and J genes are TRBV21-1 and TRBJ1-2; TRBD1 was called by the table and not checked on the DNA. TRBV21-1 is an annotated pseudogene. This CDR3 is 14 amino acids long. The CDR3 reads CASSTRTVTCCYTF. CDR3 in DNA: TGTGCCAGCAGCACCCGGACAGTAACGTGTTGCTACACCTTC.

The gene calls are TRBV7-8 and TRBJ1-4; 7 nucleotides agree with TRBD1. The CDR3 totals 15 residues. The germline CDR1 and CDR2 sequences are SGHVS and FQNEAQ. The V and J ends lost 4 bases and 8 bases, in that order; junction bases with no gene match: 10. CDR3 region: CASSSIGRGDEKLFF. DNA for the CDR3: TGTGCCAGCAGCTCCATTGGCAGGGGGGACGAAAAACTGTTTTTT.

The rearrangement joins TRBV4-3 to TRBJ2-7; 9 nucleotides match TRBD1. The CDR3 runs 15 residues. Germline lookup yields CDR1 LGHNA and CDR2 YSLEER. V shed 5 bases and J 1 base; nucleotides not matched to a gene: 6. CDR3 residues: CASSWGQGPSYEQYF. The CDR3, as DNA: TGCGCCAGCAGCTGGGGACAGGGACCATCCTACGAGCAGTACTTC.